This T cell receptor beta chain was captured by sequencing in a study of blood T cell repertoires in COVID-19 (dated by TCRdb to 2018 to 2021). Study-wide context: Samples from collaborators originated in the United States, Italy and Spain and spanned both the acute and convalescent phases of COVID-19. The prospective study material was composed of cDNA or gDNA derived from T cells, B-cell-depleted T cells, or PBMCs. Deeply sampled blood TCRbeta repertoires from subjects exposed to, actively infected with, or recovered from COVID-19 were included in the dataset. The repertoires were released in a freely available public database meant as a resource for research on the immune response to SARS-CoV-2. The samples were drawn from the first 160 participants of the ongoing ImmuneRACE study and from some 1,300 subjects provided by 6 global collaborators. A de-identified subject ID, COVID-19 status, age in years and sex were almost always included in the sample metadata. Where available, HLA class I and class II types were obtained from metadata supplied by the sample provider rather than from assay-based typing.

Results the study describes overall, beyond this receptor: Clinical and demographic metadata were provided uncurated, with the amount varying by source and participant.

The immunoSEQ Assay, a bias-controlled multiplex PCR, was used to amplify TCRbeta CDR3 regions from genomic DNA. From the authors' description of their analysis: The number of nucleated cells in each sample was estimated from the amplification of reference gene primers within the assay. To quantify the absolute abundance of each unique TCRbeta CDR3 rearrangement, sequence reads were collapsed and filtered. For each sample, productive Simpson clonality was calculated by taking the square root of Simpson's diversity index across productive rearrangements. TCRdb's version of the immuneACCESS table is confined to in-frame rearrangements and falls short of the full clone set. An unresolved V gene accounts for under half of the shortfall where checked; the remainder is of unknown origin. Clonal size and the V and J genes are those of that table, whereas D and trimming came from the DNA. The sample includes around 320,000 clones, with around nine tenths observed a single time. The top ten hold 8.5% to 14% of the sample.

At one collaborating source in Seattle, patients were enrolled during active infection and were followed longitudinally through the course of disease. The collaborating institutions used their own protocols to collect whole blood in K2EDTA tubes. Collaborator samples were shipped for TCRbeta analysis as frozen whole blood, isolated PBMCs, or DNA extracted from either sample type. This clone was seen once. Its antigen remains undetermined. There are no base qualities to consult, and no much larger clone falls within one base. Taken from the germline V gene, the CDR1 and CDR2 loops are MNHEY and SVGAGI. Inclusive of the bounding cysteine and phenylalanine, the CDR3 is 16 residues long. Only CDR3 DNA remains: 48 bases, in frame from the first base. V lost 2 bases and J lost 0 bases; the stretch between them is 8 bases long.

Sequenced sample: peripheral blood. The TCR originated in a woman in her thirties with COVID-19, enrolled during active disease. The rearrangement joined TRBV6-5 to TRBJ1-6; the D gene is perhaps TRBD1, on 6 matching bases. CDR3 protein: CASSYRQASYNSPLHF. The sequenced DNA: TGTGCCAGCAGTTACAGACAGGCCTCCTATAATTCACCCCTCCACTTT.